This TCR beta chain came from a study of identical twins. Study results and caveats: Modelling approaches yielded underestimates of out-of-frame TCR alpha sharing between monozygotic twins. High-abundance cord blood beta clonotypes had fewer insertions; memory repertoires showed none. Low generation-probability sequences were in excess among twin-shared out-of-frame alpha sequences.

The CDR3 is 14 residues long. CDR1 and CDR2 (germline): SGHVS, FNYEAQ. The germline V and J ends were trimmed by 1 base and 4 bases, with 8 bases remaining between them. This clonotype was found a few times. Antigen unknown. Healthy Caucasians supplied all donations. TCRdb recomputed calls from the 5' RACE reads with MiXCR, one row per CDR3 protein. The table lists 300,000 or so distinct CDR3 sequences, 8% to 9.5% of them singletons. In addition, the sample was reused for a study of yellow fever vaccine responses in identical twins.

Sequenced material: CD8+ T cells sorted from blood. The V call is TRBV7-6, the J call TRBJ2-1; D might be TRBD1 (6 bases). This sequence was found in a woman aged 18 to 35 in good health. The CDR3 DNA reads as TGTGCCAGCAGCTTAGTAGGGGGATACAATGAGCAGTTCTTC. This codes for CASSLVGGYNEQFF.